Listed below are T cell receptor beta chains from one sample, sequenced in a study of T cell responses to AZD1222 COVID-19 vaccine. Produced via immunoSEQ multiplex PCR; TCRdb's table is partial and in-frame only. The top ten hold 1.6% of the sample, which has about 120,000 clones, almost 95% seen once. Here the sequenced sample was peripheral blood, taken 28 days after the second AZD1222 dose. Receptors originate from an adult who received the AZD1222 COVID-19 vaccine. The CDR3 runs from the conserved cysteine through the conserved F or W. The D gene is left open where the match is weak. Some rows mark clone size as missing; the rest say once, few, many or name a class of expanded clone.

J	V	D	length	size	CDR3
TRBJ2-2	TRBV6-2/TRBV6-3	.	20	.	CASSYPLLDERFRDTGELFF
TRBJ2-3	TRBV19	.	18	.	CASSRDLRTAASPNTQYF
TRBJ1-1	TRBV4-1	.	13	.	CASSQLRPGEAFF
TRBJ1-3	TRBV4-1	.	15	.	CASSLGPTSGNTIYF
TRBJ2-1	TRBV7-9	TRBD2	15	.	CASSSGLAGFNEQFF
TRBJ2-7	TRBV28	TRBD1	15	.	CASSFLGTGPYEQYF
TRBJ2-7	TRBV4-2	TRBD1	16	.	CASSQEDRGHPYEQYF
TRBJ1-4	TRBV5-1	.	14	.	CASSLRGGDEKLFF
TRBJ2-7	TRBV15	.	18	.	CATSREKPLGTIRHEQYF
TRBJ1-2	TRBV6-5	TRBD1	14	.	CASRDGQGWYGYTF
TRBJ2-7	TRBV5-6	TRBD1	15	.	CASSPGQGSTYEQYF
TRBJ2-1	TRBV7-8	TRBD2	15	once	CASSFMIAGGRGQFF
TRBJ2-5	TRBV28	TRBD1	14	.	CASSYQDRVETQYF
TRBJ2-5	TRBV28	.	16	.	CASSLLAGVGQETQYF
TRBJ1-5	TRBV28	.	12	.	CASSITDQPQHF
TRBJ1-3	TRBV28	.	15	.	CASMTADRSGNTIYF
TRBJ2-1	TRBV6-5	TRBD2	15	.	CASSYLAGVWDEQFF
TRBJ2-1	TRBV15	TRBD2	15	.	CATSSGTSGYNEQFF
TRBJ2-1	TRBV28	.	12	once	CASSTRVSRLFF
TRBJ1-1	TRBV2	.	13	.	CASSDQYNTEAFF
TRBJ1-5	TRBV3-1/TRBV3-2	TRBD1	19	.	CASSPGLGQGVFYNQPQHF
TRBJ2-1	TRBV7-6	TRBD2	17	.	CASSLVRAGGFYNEQFF
TRBJ2-7	TRBV12-3/TRBV12-4	.	13	.	CASTRDLTYEQYF
TRBJ1-2	TRBV28	.	13	.	CASTSDNNYGYTF
TRBJ2-7	TRBV27	TRBD1	16	.	CASSLSGTGGWYEQYF
TRBJ1-2	TRBV28	.	13	once	CASSSQAYYGYTF